One and the same sample provided the 25 T cell receptor beta chains below, sequenced in a study of blood T cell repertoires in COVID-19. The protocol was immunoSEQ multiplex PCR, while the TCRdb copy is restricted to in-frame clones and leaves out a portion. The profile shows 250,000 to 350,000 clones, about 81% of them singletons. The sequenced material came from peripheral blood. The receptors derive from a human donor with COVID-19, enrolled during active disease. The donor label of this sample is uncertain.

J is TRBJ1-1 and V is TRBV7-2; tentatively, D is TRBD1 (5 bases). V was clipped by 4 bases and J by 3 bases, with 27 bases between them. Looked up from germline, CDR1 is SGHTA and CDR2 is FQGNSA. CDR3 length: 19 amino acids. The CDR3 reads CASSYPRKGQTLFYTEAFF. The CDR3 DNA reads as TGTGCCAGCAGCTACCCCAGGAAAGGACAAACCCTCTTCTACACTGAAGCTTTCTTT.

The chain links TRBV10-3 to TRBJ2-1; 10 nucleotides line up with TRBD2. The CDR3 runs 13 residues. Looked up from germline, CDR1 is ENHRY and CDR2 is SYGVKD. Trimming removed 6 bases from V and 6 bases from J; junction bases left unmatched: 2. In DNA, the CDR3 is TGTGCCATCAGCGGGACTAGCGTCAATGAGCAGTTCTTC. Translated: CAISGTSVNEQFF.

This clone was counted a single time. CDR3 sequence: CASSRSDLATNTGELFF. CDR3 DNA sequence: TGCGCCAGCAGCCGATCTGATCTAGCGACGAACACCGGGGAGCTGTTTTTT. The chain links TRBV5-1 to TRBJ2-2, with D maybe TRBD2 (6 bases). Germline CDR1 SGHRS, CDR2 YFSETQ. The CDR3 covers 17 residues. V was trimmed by 4 bases and J by 0 bases, leaving 16 bases between them.

This rearrangement joins TRBV11-2 to TRBJ1-3, with 8 bases lining up with TRBD1. The V gene end was trimmed by 6 bases and the J gene end by 6 bases; junction bases not matched to a gene: 7. CDR3 length: 14 amino acids. Germline CDR1 and CDR2: SGHAT and FQNNGV. Here the CDR3 DNA reads TGTGCCAGCAGTACGCAGGGGGCAGAAAACACCATATATTTT. Translating it yields CASSTQGAENTIYF.

The rearrangement links TRBV5-8 to TRBJ1-2, with a weak D call TRBD1 (6 bases). CDR1 is SGHTS and CDR2 is YDEGEE in the germline V gene. The CDR3 totals 13 residues. V lost 7 bases to trimming and J lost 5 bases, with 15 bases between them. CDR3 nucleotides: TGTGCCAGCCCCCCAGAAGGGACATATGGCTACACCTTC. Protein: CASPPEGTYGYTF.

In its sample, this clone was seen many times. The V and J genes are TRBV7-3 and TRBJ2-3; no clear D. Deletions cut 0 bases from V and 4 bases from J, with 8 bases between. From germline, CDR1 is SGHTA and CDR2 FQGTGA. The CDR3 totals 14 residues. CDR3 DNA sequence: TGTGCCAGCAGCTTAACGTCTAGAGCAGATACGCAGTATTTT. Amino acids: CASSLTSRADTQYF.

The rearrangement uses TRBV3-1 (or the pseudogene TRBV3-2) and TRBJ1-1, with a weak D call TRBD1 (5 bases). From germline, CDR1 is LGHDT and CDR2 YNNKEL (reference sequence). The CDR3 runs to 14 residues. With 3 bases removed from V and 0 bases from J, the gap between germline ends came to 8 bases. The CDR3 nucleotides read TGTGCCAGCAGCCAGGGGCATATGAACACTGAAGCTTTCTTT. Amino acid sequence: CASSQGHMNTEAFF.

The chain has TRBV9 and TRBJ2-7; D not resolved. The CDR3 is 14 amino acids. The V end lost 0 bases, the J end lost 2 bases, and 9 bases lay between the germline ends. The V gene's germline CDR1 is SGDLS and CDR2 YYNGEE. CDR3 DNA: TGTGCCAGCAGCGTAGAGCCGGTAGCCTACGAGCAGTACTTC. It is translated as CASSVEPVAYEQYF.

The chain couples TRBV11-2 to TRBJ2-1, with 11 bases fitting TRBD2. The trim removed 4 bases at V and 4 bases at J, leaving 6 bases unmatched. The CDR3 totals 16 residues. The germline gives CDR1 SGHAT, CDR2 FQNNGV. The CDR3 sequence: CASSSRVAGGYNEQFF. The CDR3 DNA follows: TGTGCCAGCAGCTCCCGGGTAGCGGGAGGGTACAATGAGCAGTTCTTC. Combining the CDR3 with reference TRBV11-2 and TRBJ2-1 gives the whole variable domain EAGVAQSPRYKIIEKRQSVAFWCNPISGHATLYWYQQILGQGPKLLIQFQNNGVVDDSQLPKDRFSAERLKGVDSTLKIQPAKLEDSAVYLCASSSRVAGGYNEQFFGPGTRLTVL.

V gene TRBV19 combines with J gene TRBJ2-5; 10 bases are shared with TRBD2. The CDR3 is 15 amino acids. CDR1 is LNHDA and CDR2 is SQIVND in the germline V gene (reference sequence). After removal of 5 bases from V and 2 bases from J, the junction contained 5 bases not matched to a gene. The CDR3 loop reads CASSPRTSGQETQYF. In DNA, the CDR3 is TGTGCCAGTAGTCCCCGGACTAGCGGTCAAGAGACCCAGTACTTC.

The table lists this clone with a count of one. The chain uses TRBV19 and TRBJ2-7, with TRBD1 as a possible D gene (5 bases). Germline CDR1 LNHDA, CDR2 SQIVND (reference sequence). CDR3 size: 14 residues. V was clipped by 5 bases and J by 4 bases, with 15 bases between them. The CDR3 reads CASSAGLLGYEQYF. Written as DNA, the CDR3 is TGTGCCAGTAGTGCAGGGCTCTTGGGTTACGAGCAGTACTTC. Full variable domain (remainder filled in from reference TRBV19 and TRBJ2-7): DGGITQSPKYLFRKEGQNVTLSCEQNLNHDAMYWYRQDPGQGLRLIYYSQIVNDFQKGDIAEGYSVSREKKESFPLTVTSAQKNPTAFYLCASSAGLLGYEQYFGPGTRLTVT.

This chain links TRBV18 with TRBJ2-1; 12 bases are shared with TRBD2. Trimming at V came to 0 bases and at J to 4 bases, leaving 4 bases not matched to a gene. The germline gives CDR1 KGHSH, CDR2 LQKENI. This CDR3 region has 17 residues. The CDR3 sequence: CASSPPASGRGYNEQFF. CDR3 in DNA: TGTGCCAGCTCACCACCGGCTAGCGGGAGGGGTTACAATGAGCAGTTCTTC. The full variable domain, rest sourced from reference TRBV18 and TRBJ2-1, is NAGVMQNPRHLVRRRGQEARLRCSPMKGHSHVYWYRQLPEEGLKFMVYLQKENIIDESGMPKERFSAEFPKEGPSILRIQQVVRGDSAAYFCASSPPASGRGYNEQFFGPGTRLTVL.

As concerns this clone: The identical CDR3 is also encoded by other nucleotide sequences in the sample. The chain carries TRBV28 and TRBJ1-4; D gene unclear. From germline, CDR1 is MDHEN and CDR2 SYDVKM. The CDR3 covers 12 residues. Trimming left V 4 bases short and J 4 bases short, with 4 bases between. The CDR3: CASSSGNEKLFF. The CDR3 DNA reads as TGTGCCAGCAGTTCCGGTAATGAAAAACTGTTTTTT.

This clone occurred a few times. J is TRBJ2-1 and V is TRBV10-2; 7 bases align to TRBD2. CDR3 length: 13 residues. CDR1 is WSHSY and CDR2 is SAAADI in the germline V gene. V lost 4 bases to trimming and J lost 7 bases; unmatched junction nucleotides: 4. The CDR3 here is CASSGDYTNEQFF. The CDR3 DNA sequence: TGCGCCAGCAGTGGGGACTACACAAATGAGCAGTTCTTC.

The gene calls are TRBV7-9 and TRBJ1-1, with TRBD1 matching over 7 bases. The CDR3 loop spans 15 amino acids. After removal of 5 bases from V and 3 bases from J, the junction contained 9 bases not matched to a gene. Germline V gives CDR1 SEHNR, CDR2 FQNEAQ (reference sequence). The CDR3: CASSIRQGEDTEAFF. CDR3 in DNA: TGTGCCAGCAGCATTAGACAGGGAGAGGACACTGAAGCTTTCTTT.

The CDR3 DNA sequence: TGTGCCAGCAGTTACGGGCGGGAACCCTACGAGCAGTACTTC. Its translation is CASSYGREPYEQYF. The gene calls are TRBV6-5 and TRBJ2-7; D perhaps matches TRBD2 (6 bases). The germline V gene has CDR1 MNHEY and CDR2 SVGAGI. The CDR3 is made up of 14 amino acids. Trimming stripped 2 bases from V and 2 bases from J, with 10 bases between.

This rearrangement joins TRBV6-5 to TRBJ2-3; TRBD2 matches at 10 bases. J was trimmed by 1 base and V by 10 bases; bases with no gene match: 8. There are 15 residues in the CDR3. Germline CDR1 is MNHEY and CDR2 is SVGAGI. CDR3 in DNA: TGTGCCAATTTACTAGCGGGGAGGGGCACAGATACGCAGTATTTT. Translating it yields CANLLAGRGTDTQYF.

The chain couples TRBV30 to TRBJ2-2, with TRBD2 matching over 12 bases. The ends lost 1 base at V and 6 bases at J; junction bases unmatched: 6. This CDR3 spans 16 amino acids. Germline CDR1 GTSNPN, CDR2 SVGIG (reference sequence). CDR3 sequence: CAWSEGLAGGAGELFF. In nucleotides, the CDR3 is TGTGCCTGGAGTGAGGGGCTAGCGGGAGGGGCCGGGGAGCTGTTTTTT.

The V gene is TRBV30, the J gene TRBJ2-3; 9 positions agree with TRBD2. The CDR3 loop spans 16 amino acids. Germline V CDR1 and CDR2: GTSNPN, SVGIG (reference sequence). Trimming took 2 bases from V and 5 from J; bases not matched to a gene: 11. The CDR3 region is CAWSPNPGLARDTQYF. The CDR3 DNA follows: TGTGCCTGGAGTCCGAATCCGGGACTAGCTAGAGATACGCAGTATTTT. Complete variable domain (other parts from reference TRBV30 and TRBJ2-3): SQTIHQWPATLVQPVGSPLSLECTVEGTSNPNLYWYRQAAGRGLQLLFYSVGIGQISSEVPQNLSASRPQDRQFILSSKKLLLSDSGFYLCAWSPNPGLARDTQYFGPGTRLTVL.

The V and J genes are TRBV7-8 and TRBJ1-4; D is unresolved. The germline gives CDR1 SGHVS, CDR2 FQNEAQ. The CDR3 spans 15 residues. The V and J ends lost 5 bases and 3 bases respectively, with 13 bases between them. CDR3 amino acids: CASSDRRFSNEKLFF. CDR3 sequence (DNA): TGTGCCAGCAGCGACCGGAGGTTCTCTAATGAAAAACTGTTTTTT.

The chain couples TRBV27 to TRBJ2-7, with 7 bases aligning to TRBD2. CDR3 length: 15 residues. CDR1 MNHEY and CDR2 SMNVEV come from the germline V gene (reference sequence). V was clipped by 5 bases and J by 5 bases; unmatched bases: 12. CDR3 region: CASSPRAGVFNEQYF. The CDR3 DNA follows: TGTGCCAGCAGTCCCAGGGCGGGAGTTTTTAACGAGCAGTACTTC.

This chain connects TRBV9 to TRBJ2-1; a possible D gene is TRBD1 (6 bases). The CDR3 is made up of 15 amino acids. Trimming shortened V by 3 bases and J by 6 bases, and 16 bases separated the two germline ends. Per germline, CDR1 SGDLS and CDR2 YYNGEE. The CDR3 DNA is TGTGCCAGCAGCGGTCCCCGGGACACAGCCAATGAGCAGTTCTTC. Protein: CASSGPRDTANEQFF.

This clone appeared a few times. The V call is TRBV7-9, the J call TRBJ1-1; D is uncertain. The germline gives CDR1 SEHNR, CDR2 FQNEAQ (reference sequence). With 2 bases removed from V and 2 bases from J, the gap between germline ends came to 9 bases. The CDR3 is 14 residues long. The CDR3 reads CASSLSPGNTEAFF. DNA of the CDR3: TGTGCCAGCAGCTTATCGCCAGGTAACACTGAAGCTTTCTTT.

The CDR3 DNA sequence: TGCAGCGTTGAAGAACCTCCGGGACAGGGCTTCGAGCAGTTCTTC. Its translation: CSVEEPPGQGFEQFF. The chain has TRBV29-1 and TRBJ2-1; 9 bases are a match to TRBD1. V lost 0 bases, J lost 10 bases, and 10 bases stayed unmatched. The CDR3 extends over 15 amino acids. The germline gives CDR1 SQVTM, CDR2 ANQGSEA.

V is TRBV6-5 and J is TRBJ2-5; 12 bases match TRBD2. The CDR3 spans 14 residues. The V gene's germline CDR1 is MNHEY and CDR2 SVGAGI. Germline trimming cut 8 bases from V and 6 bases from J; bases unmatched to any gene: 7. The CDR3 region has the DNA TGTGCCAGCGAAAGGACTAGCGGGACCAAGACCCAGTACTTC. Translated, it gives CASERTSGTKTQYF.